These 32 T cell receptor beta chains were sequenced from one sample in a study of read filtering for tumor transcriptome and immune sequencing. Molecular barcoded adaptors covering alpha/delta and beta/gamma chains were used on 400 to 450 ng RNA. Each CDR3 protein gets one entry after TCRdb re-called the reads with MiXCR. The repertoire has approximately 140,000 distinct CDR3 sequences, roughly 13% of them found once; the top ten carry around 8.3%. Sequences were obtained from a population of CD138-negative cells sorted from bone marrow. Receptors were obtained from a donor at least 40 years old with multiple myeloma.

This clonotype occurred many times. Written as DNA, the CDR3 is TGCAGTGCCCCGACTAACTATGGCTACACCTTC. Its translation is CSAPTNYGYTF. The chain recombines TRBV29-1 with TRBJ1-2; D unresolved. Germline V lookup: CDR1 SQVTM, CDR2 ANQGSEA. The CDR3 length is 11 residues.

About this clonotype itself: Given a much more abundant clone one base away, this may be a read error. The CDR3 DNA is TGTGCCAGTAGTACAGCAGGGATCACTGAAGCTTTCTTT. It specifies CASSTAGITEAFF. The J gene is TRBJ1-1, the V gene TRBV19; D may be TRBD1 (5 bases). The CDR3 runs to 13 residues. Per germline, CDR1 LNHDA and CDR2 SQIVND (reference sequence). Trimming pared 4 bases from V and 4 bases from J, leaving 10 bases between.

This clonotype was recorded at least ten times. This chain connects TRBV20-1 to TRBJ2-7, with D unresolved. The germline CDR1 and CDR2 sequences are DFQATT and SNEGSKA (reference sequence). The V gene lost 6 bases and the J gene lost 4 bases, with 16 bases spanning the gap. This CDR3 comprises 13 residues. CDR3 in amino acids: CSAAPWGNYEQYF. The CDR3 nucleotides are TGCAGTGCCGCCCCCTGGGGAAATTACGAGCAGTACTTC.

This clonotype has more than one count but fewer than ten. The chain combines TRBV5-1 with TRBJ1-1; D uncertain. V shed 0 bases and J shed 0 bases, with 12 bases lying between them. CDR1 and CDR2 (germline): SGHRS, YFSETQ. The CDR3 has 16 amino acids. The CDR3 sequence is CASSLAVGFMNTEAFF. DNA for the CDR3: TGCGCCAGCAGCTTGGCCGTGGGATTCATGAACACTGAAGCTTTCTTT.

This clonotype was recorded many times. The chain carries TRBV30 and TRBJ2-1; 10 nucleotides line up with TRBD2. After removal of 3 bases from V and 4 bases from J, the junction contained 3 bases not matched to a gene. From germline, CDR1 is GTSNPN and CDR2 SVGIG (reference sequence). The CDR3 runs to 14 residues. The CDR3 bases are TGTGCCTGGAGCCAGACTAGCGGGTACAATGAGCAGTTCTTC. Translation gives CAWSQTSGYNEQFF.

This clonotype has just a few counts. V and J are TRBV20-1 and TRBJ2-5; possible D gene TRBD2, 6 bases. CDR1 is DFQATT and CDR2 is SNEGSKA in the germline V gene (reference sequence). The CDR3 length is 13 residues. In DNA, the CDR3 is TGCAGCGCCCCCGGGACTCACAAAGAGACCCAGTACTTC. It encodes CSAPGTHKETQYF.

This clonotype was seen repeatedly, ten times or more. The chain employs TRBV4-1 and TRBJ1-2; D gene ambiguous. The CDR3 spans 14 residues. Germline CDR1 reads MGHRA; CDR2 reads YSYEKL. The V end lost 0 bases, the J end lost 8 bases, and 13 bases lay between the germline ends. CDR3 amino acids: CASSQDPLEGGYTF. As DNA, the CDR3 is TGCGCCAGCAGCCAAGACCCCCTCGAGGGCGGCTACACCTTC.

This clonotype was recorded many times. The J gene is TRBJ2-7, the V gene TRBV20-1, with 9 bases fitting TRBD2. CDR1 is DFQATT and CDR2 is SNEGSKA in the germline V gene (reference sequence). The CDR3 runs to 15 residues. Unmatched junction bases numbered 7, after V lost 2 bases and J lost 2 bases. In DNA, the CDR3 is TGCAGTGCTAGAAAAAGCGGGAGGCCCCCCTACGAGCAGTACTTC. It codes for CSARKSGRPPYEQYF.

This clonotype appeared many times. The J gene is TRBJ2-7, the V gene TRBV20-1; TRBD2 aligns across 9 bases. The length of the CDR3 is 14 residues. Germline CDR1 and CDR2: DFQATT and SNEGSKA (reference sequence). The ends lost 2 bases at V and 2 bases at J; junction bases unmatched: 4. The CDR3 nucleotides are TGCAGTGCTAGATTTAGCGGGAGACCCTACGAGCAGTACTTC. Translation gives CSARFSGRPYEQYF.

With regard to this clonotype: This may come from a read error, since a much larger clone is one base off. The V gene is TRBV6-2 or TRBV6-3, the J gene TRBJ2-3; D is unclear. Germline-derived CDR1 and CDR2 are MNHEY and SVGEGT. The V gene lost 2 bases and the J gene lost 0 bases, with 6 bases spanning the gap. CDR3 length equals 14 residues. The CDR3 loop reads CASSYTVSTDTQYF. The CDR3, as DNA: TGTGCCAGCAGTTACACGGTAAGCACAGATACGCAGTATTTT.

This clonotype was counted many times. This chain connects TRBV7-3 to TRBJ2-3; 7 bases map to TRBD2. Unmatched junction bases numbered 6, after V lost 9 bases and J lost 0 bases. The CDR3 consists of 14 residues. Per the germline V gene, CDR1 is SGHTA and CDR2 is FQGTGA. The CDR3 region is CASSVSGSTDTQYF. For the CDR3, the DNA is TGTGCCAGTTCAGTTAGCGGGAGCACAGATACGCAGTATTTT.

This clonotype was observed many times. The chain combines TRBV4-1 with TRBJ2-1, with D uncertain. Germline V gives CDR1 MGHRA, CDR2 YSYEKL. Trimming removed 1 base from V and 6 bases from J, with 10 bases in between. The CDR3 covers 14 residues. The DNA for the CDR3 is TGCGCCAGCAGCCAAGTGGGTAGCTTCAATGAGCAGTTCTTC. It encodes CASSQVGSFNEQFF.

In this sample, this clonotype turned up many times. The CDR3 nucleotides are TGTGCCAGCTCAACACAGGGGAGCCCAGAGACCCAGTACTTC. Translating gives CASSTQGSPETQYF. The chain carries TRBV18 and TRBJ2-5; TRBD1 agrees at 7 bases. J gave up 4 bases and V 5 bases, and 7 bases lay outside the gene matches. The CDR3 is 14 residues long. Germline assignment: CDR1 KGHSH and CDR2 LQKENI.

The table lists this clonotype with many counts. The chain has TRBV20-1 and TRBJ2-7; TRBD1 aligns across 8 bases. J was trimmed by 4 bases and V by 5 bases; bases with no gene match: 7. Germline loops: CDR1 DFQATT, CDR2 SNEGSKA (reference sequence). This CDR3 comprises 13 residues. This CDR3 reads CSAGKGTGYEQYF. CDR3 nucleotide sequence: TGCAGTGCTGGGAAAGGGACAGGTTACGAGCAGTACTTC.

This clonotype has ten or more counts. The chain uses TRBV6-2 or TRBV6-3 and TRBJ2-7; D gene ambiguous. Germline V gives CDR1 MNHEY, CDR2 SVGEGT. Trimming pared 7 bases from V and 0 bases from J, leaving 13 bases between. The CDR3 totals 14 residues. The CDR3 spells CASTLRQISYEQYF. The DNA of the CDR3 is TGTGCCAGCACCCTCCGGCAGATCTCCTACGAGCAGTACTTC.

In regard to this clonotype: Compared with germline, one end of the junction differs, possibly owing to a read error. The CDR3 reads CAGSYSTGDEQFF. The DNA of the CDR3 is TGTGCCGGCAGTTACTCTACGGGCGATGAGCAGTTCTTT. The chain uses TRBV6-5 and TRBJ2-1; no firm D call. Germline lookup yields CDR1 MNHEY and CDR2 SVGAGI. There are 13 residues in the CDR3.

This clonotype was recorded many times. V is TRBV5-5 and J is TRBJ1-1, with 7 bases aligning to TRBD1. Germline V gene sequence: CDR1 SGHKS, CDR2 YYEKEE (reference sequence). This CDR3 comprises 15 residues. The V gene end was trimmed by 0 bases and the J gene end by 5 bases; junction bases not matched to a gene: 7. Here the CDR3 reads CASSLEDRTGTEAFF. CDR3 DNA: TGTGCCAGCAGCTTGGAGGACAGGACGGGAACTGAAGCTTTCTTT.

This clonotype was recorded at least ten times. V gene TRBV20-1 combines with J gene TRBJ2-7; weak D call: TRBD1 (5 bases). Germline CDR1 is DFQATT and CDR2 is SNEGSKA (reference sequence). V shed 1 base and J shed 0 bases, with 16 bases lying between them. The CDR3 has 16 residues. The CDR3 sequence is CSARVNNRWASYEQYF. CDR3 in DNA: TGCAGTGCTAGAGTTAATAACAGGTGGGCCTCCTACGAGCAGTACTTC.

This clonotype was detected many times. The chain uses TRBV6-5 and TRBJ2-3; maybe TRBD2 (5 bases). V was clipped by 2 bases and J by 5 bases, with 14 bases between them. The length of the CDR3 is 15 residues. CDR1 MNHEY and CDR2 SVGAGI come from the germline V gene. In DNA form, the CDR3 reads TGTGCCAGCAGTTACCTCCTTGGGGAGCAAGATACGCAGTATTTT. Translating it yields CASSYLLGEQDTQYF.

This clonotype was found many times. The V and J genes are TRBV6-2 or TRBV6-3 and TRBJ2-6; weak D call: TRBD2 (6 bases). The CDR3 contains 15 residues. Trimming left V 6 bases short and J 2 bases short, with 11 bases between. Germline V gives CDR1 MNHEY, CDR2 SVGEGT. The CDR3 loop reads CASRIGGTGANVLTF. CDR3 bases: TGTGCCAGCAGAATTGGGGGGACTGGGGCCAACGTCCTGACTTTC.

Concerning this clonotype itself: A far larger clone is one nucleotide away, so this likely arose from a read error. The chain carries TRBV7-9 and TRBJ2-1, with D possibly TRBD2 on 6 matching bases. The CDR3 has 15 amino acids. The germline V gene has CDR1 SEHNR and CDR2 FQNEAQ (reference sequence). The CDR3 nucleotides read TGTGCCAGCAGCTTAGCACTAGCCAGCTACAATGAGCAGCTCTTC. Its protein product is CASSLALASYNEQLF.

This clonotype was seen repeatedly, ten times or more. This sequence joins TRBV24-1 and TRBJ2-3, with 8 bases matching TRBD2. V was clipped by 2 bases and J by 0 bases; unmatched bases: 3. Germline lookup yields CDR1 KGHDR and CDR2 SFDVKD. CDR3 length: 16 amino acids. CDR3 amino acids: CATSDYGTSSTDTQYF. In nucleotides, the CDR3 is TGTGCCACCAGTGATTACGGGACTAGTAGCACAGATACGCAGTATTTT.

This clonotype has only one observation. Being one base from a much bigger clone, this may be a read error. The chain recombines TRBV6-2 or TRBV6-3 with TRBJ1-2; no clear D. This CDR3 comprises 11 residues. CDR1 MNHEY and CDR2 SVGEGT come from the germline V gene. CDR3 residues: CASSGQKGYIF. The CDR3 DNA reads TGTGCCAGCAGTGGGCAGAAAGGCTACATCTTC.

The table lists this clonotype with many counts. The rearrangement links TRBV4-1 to TRBJ2-2; no clear D. The germline V gene encodes CDR1 MGHRA and CDR2 YSYEKL. V gave up 6 bases and J gave up 3 bases, with 11 bases separating them. The CDR3 length is 14 residues. The CDR3, as DNA: TGCGCCAGCAGTCTAGTCGCGTACACCGGGGAGCTGTTTTTT. Its protein product is CASSLVAYTGELFF.

This clonotype was detected many times. This chain uses TRBV30 with TRBJ2-2, with D unresolved. CDR1 and CDR2 (germline): GTSNPN, SVGIG (reference sequence). The ends were cut back, 3 bases at V and 4 bases at J, with 6 bases in the middle. This CDR3 contains 12 residues. CDR3 in amino acids: CAWRTSTGELFF. DNA for the CDR3: TGTGCCTGGAGGACGAGCACCGGGGAGCTGTTTTTT.

The gene calls are TRBV6-1 and TRBJ1-2; TRBD1 is a possible D gene (6 bases). V lost 6 bases to trimming and J lost 4 bases, with 15 bases between them. Per germline, CDR1 MNHNS and CDR2 SASEGT. This CDR3 comprises 14 residues. The CDR3 spells CASRLEGVAYGYTF. CDR3 nucleotides: TGTGCCAGCAGACTTGAGGGGGTGGCCTATGGCTACACCTTC.

Comment on this clonotype: This may arise from a read error, as a much more abundant clone is one base away. The genes are TRBV29-1 and TRBJ2-1, with D unresolved. The CDR3 spans 15 residues. Germline CDR1 reads SQVTM; CDR2 reads ANQGSEA. Trimming stripped 7 bases from V and 3 bases from J, with 19 bases between. DNA for the CDR3: TGCAGCGCTGACCGGTCCGCTTATTTCTACAATGAGCAGTTCTTC. As protein: CSADRSAYFYNEQFF.

The chain joins TRBV6-2 or TRBV6-3 to TRBJ2-2; D is perhaps TRBD1 (7 bases). In germline, CDR1 is MNHEY, CDR2 SVGEGT. There are 15 residues in the CDR3. The V end was cut by 5 bases, the J end by 4 bases, with 14 bases between. DNA for the CDR3: TGTGCCAGCAGTCGATACAGGGGAGGCACCGGGGAGCTGTTTTTT. This sequence encodes CASSRYRGGTGELFF.

In its sample, this clonotype was seen many times. This chain uses TRBV3-1 with TRBJ2-7; possibly TRBD2 for D (5 bases). CDR3 size: 14 residues. Germline V gene data show CDR1 as LGHDT and CDR2 as YNNKEL (reference sequence). Trimming stripped 0 bases from V and 5 bases from J, with 11 bases between. In DNA form, the CDR3 reads TGTGCCAGCAGCCAAGAAGGACTGGCCAACGAGCAGTACTTC. Amino acids: CASSQEGLANEQYF.

There are many counts of this clonotype. The DNA of the CDR3 is TGTGCCAGCAGTTCTGCAGACTATAATTCACCCCTCCACTTT. The encoded protein is CASSSADYNSPLHF. V usage is TRBV12-3 or TRBV12-4 and J usage is TRBJ1-6, with no clear D. V dropped 4 bases and J dropped 3 bases, with 7 bases sitting between them. The CDR3 extends over 14 amino acids.

Concerning this clonotype: In this CDR3 the conserved last residue, phenylalanine or tryptophan, is missing, so a read error is likely. The chain recombines TRBV2 with TRBJ2-1; D gene unclear. The CDR3 has 16 amino acids. Germline CDR1 SNHLY, CDR2 FYNNEI. V was clipped by 3 bases and J by 10 bases, with 22 bases between them. The CDR3 sequence is CASSDWPGPKENEQFS. CDR3 DNA sequence: TGTGCCAGCAGTGATTGGCCGGGCCCTAAGGAAAACGAGCAGTTCTCC.

This clonotype was counted many times. The CDR3 DNA sequence: TGTGCCAGCAGCCTCAGGCTAGCGGGAGCAGATACGCAGTATTTT. Amino acids: CASSLRLAGADTQYF. The V and J genes are TRBV9 and TRBJ2-3; 10 bases fit TRBD2. V lost 4 bases, J lost 4 bases, and 6 bases stayed unmatched. The CDR3 has 15 amino acids. Germline lookup yields CDR1 SGDLS and CDR2 YYNGEE.